The 17 T cell receptor beta chains below all came from one sample that was sequenced in a study of blood T cells in healthy people across ages. A J-beta primer mix and a sample-barcoded 5' primer were used in a second PCR of about 7 to 11 cycles. TCRdb reanalysed the 5' RACE reads using MiXCR and keeps one entry per CDR3 protein. The table shows 700,000 to 1,000,000 distinct CDR3 sequences, with under 55% occurring only once. Sequencing was performed on blood. The receptors derive from a man in his fifties or sixties in good health.

The rearrangement links TRBV7-9 to TRBJ1-5, with 8 bases aligning to TRBD1. The CDR3 is 14 amino acids. V trimming: 4 bases; J trimming: 5 bases; junction bases outside the gene matches: 4. CDR1 SEHNR and CDR2 FQNEAQ come from the germline V gene (reference sequence). The CDR3 loop reads CASSSQGADQPQHF. As DNA, the CDR3 is TGTGCCAGCAGCTCGCAGGGGGCGGATCAGCCCCAGCATTTT.

The rearrangement joins TRBV5-4 to TRBJ2-1; TRBD2 matches 8 bases. The V and J ends lost 1 base and 1 base, in that order; junction bases with no gene match: 4. CDR3 size: 16 residues. The germline V gene encodes CDR1 SGHNT and CDR2 YYREEE (reference sequence). The CDR3 sequence: CASSLYGGASYNEQFF. CDR3 nucleotides: TGTGCCAGCAGCTTGTACGGGGGGGCTTCCTACAATGAGCAGTTCTTC.

In DNA form, the CDR3 reads TGCAGTGCGTCCTCCCTGGGACTAGCGGTGCGCTACAATGAGCAGTACTTC. Its translation is CSASSLGLAVRYNEQYF. V and J are TRBV20-1 and TRBJ2-7, with 11 positions matching TRBD2. This CDR3 comprises 17 residues. CDR1 and CDR2 (germline): DFQATT, SNEGSKA (reference sequence). V gave up 6 bases and J gave up 7 bases; unmatched junction bases: 20.

In this sample, this clonotype turned up a few times. The CDR3 DNA follows: TGTGCCAGTAGTATAGGTAGCGGGAGCCAAGAGACCCAGTACTTC. It specifies CASSIGSGSQETQYF. The rearrangement links TRBV19 to TRBJ2-5; 9 positions agree with TRBD2. The V gene's germline CDR1 is LNHDA and CDR2 SQIVND (reference sequence). This CDR3 has 15 amino acids. Trimming removed 1 base from V and 1 base from J; junction bases left unmatched: 1. The variable domain in full, completed from reference TRBV19 and TRBJ2-5, reads DGGITQSPKYLFRKEGQNVTLSCEQNLNHDAMYWYRQDPGQGLRLIYYSQIVNDFQKGDIAEGYSVSREKKESFPLTVTSAQKNPTAFYLCASSIGSGSQETQYFGPGTRLLVL.

The chain links TRBV12-3 or TRBV12-4 to TRBJ1-4; D is uncertain. This CDR3 contains 16 residues. Trimming removed 3 bases from V and 0 bases from J, with 11 bases in between. CDR3 region: CASSFGDYSTNEKLFF. CDR3 bases: TGTGCCAGCAGTTTCGGTGATTACTCAACTAATGAAAAACTGTTTTTT.

The rearrangement joins TRBV30 to TRBJ1-4; 7 bases align to TRBD1. The V segment lost 0 bases and the J segment 7 bases; nucleotides outside the gene matches: 8. The CDR3 loop spans 15 amino acids. Germline CDR1 is GTSNPN and CDR2 is SVGIG (reference sequence). Here the CDR3 reads CAWSVLGAGGEKLFF. Here the CDR3 DNA reads TGTGCCTGGAGTGTTTTGGGGGCAGGGGGTGAAAAACTGTTTTTT.

This clonotype was detected a few times. The genes are TRBV14 and TRBJ2-7; TRBD1 matches 8 bases. This CDR3 is built from 16 residues. Germline V gene lookup returns CDR1 SGHDN and CDR2 FVKESK. V lost 0 bases to trimming and J lost 4 bases; unmatched junction nucleotides: 8. CDR3 in DNA: TGTGCCAGCAGCCAAGACAGGGGGCTCGGAGTTTACGAGCAGTACTTC. It codes for CASSQDRGLGVYEQYF. Based on the CDR3 plus reference TRBV14 and TRBJ2-7, the full variable domain is EAGVTQFPSHSVIEKGQTVTLRCDPISGHDNLYWYRRVMGKEIKFLLHFVKESKQDESGMPNNRFLAERTGGTYSTLKVQPAELEDSGVYFCASSQDRGLGVYEQYFGPGTRLTVT.

The chain couples TRBV7-2 to TRBJ2-5; D possibly corresponds to TRBD1 (5 bases). The CDR3 runs to 15 residues. Germline CDR1 and CDR2: SGHTA and FQGNSA. The V gene lost 2 bases and the J gene lost 1 base, with 11 bases spanning the gap. The CDR3 nucleotides are TGTGCCAGCAGCTTATTCTGGACACTCCAAGAGACCCAGTACTTC. Protein: CASSLFWTLQETQYF. The full variable domain, completed using reference TRBV7-2 and TRBJ2-5, is GAGVSQSPSNKVTEKGKDVELRCDPISGHTALYWYRQSLGQGLEFLIYFQGNSAPDKSGLPSDRFSAERTGGSVSTLTIQRTQQEDSAVYLCASSLFWTLQETQYFGPGTRLLVL.

This chain links TRBV7-2 with TRBJ1-1; D gene unclear. CDR3 size: 13 residues. V lost 7 bases and J 4 bases, leaving 13 bases between the germline ends. Germline V gene lookup returns CDR1 SGHTA and CDR2 FQGNSA. The CDR3 reads CASNEREGTEAFF. The DNA of the CDR3 is TGTGCCAGCAACGAACGGGAGGGCACTGAAGCTTTCTTT.

In its sample, this clonotype was seen a few times. The chain recombines TRBV29-1 with TRBJ1-1; 7 bases fit TRBD1. The ends lost 2 bases at V and 1 base at J; junction bases unmatched: 1. The length of the CDR3 is 13 residues. Looked up from germline, CDR1 is SQVTM and CDR2 is ANQGSEA. The CDR3 DNA reads TGCAGCGTTGAACGGGACAGGAACACTGAAGCTTTCTTT. This codes for CSVERDRNTEAFF.

This chain links TRBV13 with TRBJ2-2; D remains ambiguous. The length of the CDR3 is 15 residues. Per the germline V gene, CDR1 is PRHDT and CDR2 is FYEKMQ (reference sequence). Deletions cut 1 base from V and 5 bases from J, with 11 bases between. CDR3 in DNA: TGTGCCAGCAGCTTAGTGGGCCTTCGGACCGGGGAGCTGTTTTTT. It is translated as CASSLVGLRTGELFF.

The chain combines TRBV20-1 with TRBJ2-1; weak D call: TRBD1 (5 bases). CDR3 length: 13 residues. V lost 2 bases and J lost 3, with 8 bases in between. Germline CDR1 is DFQATT and CDR2 is SNEGSKA (reference sequence). The DNA for the CDR3 is TGCAGTGCTAGACAGGGTCTCTACAATGAGCAGTTCTTC. Translated: CSARQGLYNEQFF.

The J gene is TRBJ2-7, the V gene TRBV20-1; 7 nucleotides agree with TRBD1. Germline assignment: CDR1 DFQATT and CDR2 SNEGSKA (reference sequence). The junction had 9 bases not matched to a gene; V was cut back by 4 bases and J by 3 bases. CDR3 length equals 14 residues. The chain's CDR3 is CSAIATGIIYEQYF. In nucleotides, the CDR3 is TGCAGTGCTATAGCGACAGGGATTATCTACGAGCAGTACTTC.

This clonotype occurred once. This chain joins TRBV12-3 or TRBV12-4 and TRBJ2-3; D is perhaps TRBD1 (5 bases). Trimming shortened V by 5 bases and J by 6 bases, and 12 bases separated the two germline ends. The CDR3 consists of 13 residues. The CDR3 region is CASSVLKGDTQYF. For the CDR3, the DNA is TGTGCCAGCAGTGTCCTCAAGGGGGATACGCAGTATTTT.

The genes are TRBV6-6 and TRBJ2-5; 9 positions agree with TRBD1. Germline values: CDR1 MNHNY, CDR2 SVGAGI (reference sequence). The junction had 8 bases not matched to a gene; V was cut back by 6 bases and J by 6 bases. The CDR3 runs to 14 residues. CDR3 DNA: TGTGCCAGCAGGATCCAGGGACAGGGCCAGACCCAGTACTTC. Amino acid sequence: CASRIQGQGQTQYF.

This clonotype was counted between two and nine times. The J gene is TRBJ2-5, the V gene TRBV20-1; D is uncertain. This CDR3 contains 14 residues. V was trimmed by 3 bases and J by 2 bases, leaving 13 bases between them. The germline V gene has CDR1 DFQATT and CDR2 SNEGSKA (reference sequence). CDR3 nucleotides: TGCAGTGCTAGCTTTAACTCACTTCAAGAGACCCAGTACTTC. Translation gives CSASFNSLQETQYF.

The chain employs TRBV20-1 and TRBJ2-1; 7 nucleotides match TRBD2. The CDR3 is 15 residues long. Losses at the gene ends were 5 bases for V and 6 bases for J; bases not matched to a gene: 13. Germline-derived CDR1 and CDR2 are DFQATT and SNEGSKA (reference sequence). The CDR3 is CSAFPLAGETNEQFF. CDR3 DNA: TGCAGTGCTTTCCCTCTGGCGGGGGAAACCAATGAGCAGTTCTTC.